This T cell receptor (beta chain) was observed in a study of cytomegalovirus exposure and HLA in healthy donors. This PCR relied on a set of 60 Vbeta primers and 13 Jbeta primers. Sequencing used immunoSEQ multiplex PCR; TCRdb keeps in-frame clones, though not all of them. The sample records fewer than 180,000 clones, approximately 85% being singletons. V was cut by 5 bases and J by 4 bases, with 12 bases left in between. The CDR3 spans 14 residues. Germline CDR1 reads MDHEN; CDR2 reads SYDVKM. The TCR was taken from a man in his forties or fifties in good health and CMV-seropositive. V and J are TRBV28 and TRBJ1-3, with a weak D call TRBD1 (5 bases). Sequenced: PBMCs. The chain's CDR3 is CASSPGGTGNTIYF. CDR3 nucleotides: TGTGCCAGCAGTCCGGGGGGGACGGGAAACACCATATATTTT.